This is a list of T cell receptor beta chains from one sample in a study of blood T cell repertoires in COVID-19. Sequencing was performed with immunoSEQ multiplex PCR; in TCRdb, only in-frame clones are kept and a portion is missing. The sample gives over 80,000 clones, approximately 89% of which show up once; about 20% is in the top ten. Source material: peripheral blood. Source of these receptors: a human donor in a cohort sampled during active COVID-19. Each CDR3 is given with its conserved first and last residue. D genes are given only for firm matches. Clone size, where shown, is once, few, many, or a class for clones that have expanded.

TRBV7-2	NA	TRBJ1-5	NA	CASSSETGGVDQPQHF	TGTGCCAGCAGCTCTGAGACAGGTGGGGTAGATCAGCCCCAGCATTTT
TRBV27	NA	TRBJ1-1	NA	CASSLSSGGNTEAFF	TGTGCCAGCAGTTTATCCTCCGGGGGGAACACTGAAGCTTTCTTT
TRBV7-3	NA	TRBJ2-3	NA	CASSLTYQTSTDTQYF	TGTGCCAGCAGCTTAACCTACCAGACTAGCACAGATACGCAGTATTTT
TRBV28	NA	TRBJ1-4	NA	CASSLWQDEKLFF	TGTGCCAGCAGTTTATGGCAGGATGAAAAACTGTTTTTT
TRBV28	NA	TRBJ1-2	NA	CASSSEAPDSLNYGYTF	TGTGCCAGCAGTTCTGAGGCCCCGGACAGTCTTAACTATGGCTACACCTTC
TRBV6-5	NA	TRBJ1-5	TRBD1	CASRPTGGNQPQHF	TGTGCCAGCCGTCCGACAGGGGGAAATCAGCCCCAGCATTTT
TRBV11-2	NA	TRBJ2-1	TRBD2	CASSLESWGGEQFF	TGTGCCAGCAGCTTAGAATCTTGGGGGGGGGAGCAGTTCTTC
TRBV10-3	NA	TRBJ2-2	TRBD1	CAMSGQGNTGELFF	TGTGCCATGTCGGGACAGGGGAACACCGGGGAGCTGTTTTTT
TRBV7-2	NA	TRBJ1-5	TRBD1	CASSFRDRGAGQPQHF	TGTGCCAGCAGCTTCCGGGACAGGGGAGCGGGTCAGCCCCAGCATTTT
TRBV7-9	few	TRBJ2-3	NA	CASSLRGSTDTQYF	TGTGCCAGCAGCTTACGCGGGAGCACAGATACGCAGTATTTT
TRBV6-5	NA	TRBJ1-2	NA	CASTRGMLDGYTF	TGTGCCAGCACCCGGGGGATGTTGGATGGCTACACCTTC
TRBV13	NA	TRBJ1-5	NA	CASSLRQQENQPQHF	TGTGCCAGCAGCTTGCGACAACAGGAGAATCAGCCCCAGCATTTT
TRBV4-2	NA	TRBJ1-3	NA	CASSQDRAGASGNTIYF	TGTGCCAGCAGCCAAGATCGGGCGGGGGCGAGTGGAAACACCATATATTTT
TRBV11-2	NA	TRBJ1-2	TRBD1	CASSSPRDRVGGYTF	TGTGCCAGCAGCTCCCCCCGGGACAGGGTCGGTGGCTACACCTTC
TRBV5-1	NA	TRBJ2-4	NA	CASSALGGAQAKNIQYF	TGCGCCAGCAGCGCCCTGGGGGGGGCCCAAGCCAAAAACATTCAGTACTTC
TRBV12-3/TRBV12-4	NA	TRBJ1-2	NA	CASQGPNYGYTF	TGTGCCAGCCAGGGCCCTAACTATGGCTACACCTTC
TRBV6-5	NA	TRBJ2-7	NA	CASSSPGSYEQYF	TGTGCCAGCAGTTCGCCAGGATCCTACGAGCAGTACTTC
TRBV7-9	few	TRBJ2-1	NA	CASSLISLRGEQFF	TGTGCCAGCAGCTTGATAAGCCTCCGGGGAGAGCAGTTCTTC
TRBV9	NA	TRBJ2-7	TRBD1	CASSVGTGPSSYEQYF	TGTGCCAGCAGCGTAGGGACAGGCCCGAGCTCCTACGAGCAGTACTTC
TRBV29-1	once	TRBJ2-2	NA	CSGGTLSGGELFF	TGCAGCGGGGGGACCTTGTCAGGCGGGGAGCTGTTTTTT
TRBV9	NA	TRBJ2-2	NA	CASSVGTGSGELFF	TGTGCCAGCAGCGTAGGGACTGGGTCCGGGGAGCTGTTTTTT
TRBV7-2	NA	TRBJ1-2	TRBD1	CASSLGGTGVGYTF	TGTGCCAGCAGCTTAGGGGGGACAGGCGTCGGCTACACCTTC
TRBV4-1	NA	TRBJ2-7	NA	CASSQELVTTRYEQYF	TGCGCCAGCAGCCAAGAGCTAGTGACGACCCGCTACGAGCAGTACTTC
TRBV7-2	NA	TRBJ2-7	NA	CASSPSGNALNYEQYF	TGTGCCAGCAGCCCCTCGGGTAACGCCCTAAACTACGAGCAGTACTTC
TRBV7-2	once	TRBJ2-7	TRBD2	CASSPSGPYEQYF	TGTGCCAGCAGCCCTAGCGGGCCCTACGAGCAGTACTTC
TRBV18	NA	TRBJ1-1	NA	CASSPTTIAEAFF	TGTGCCAGCTCACCCACGACTATCGCTGAAGCTTTCTTT
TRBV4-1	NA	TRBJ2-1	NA	CASSQLLTYDEQFF	TGCGCCAGCAGCCAGCTCTTAACCTACGATGAGCAGTTCTTC
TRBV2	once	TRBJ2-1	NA	CASSLRQPLYNEQFF	TGTGCCAGCAGCTTAAGACAGCCATTATACAATGAGCAGTTCTTC
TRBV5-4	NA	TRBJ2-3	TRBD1	CASSADRATSTDTQYF	TGTGCCAGCAGCGCGGACAGGGCAACTAGCACAGATACGCAGTATTTT
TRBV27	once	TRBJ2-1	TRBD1	CASRRTGVVREQFF	TGTGCCAGCAGACGGACAGGGGTGGTAAGGGAGCAGTTCTTC